This T cell receptor (beta chain) is drawn from a study of breast tumors, draining lymph nodes, adjacent tissues. The sample holds many counts of this clonotype. Its antigen is not identified. Axillary draining lymph nodes of breast cancer patients supplied the node samples. The CDR3 runs 12 residues. Germline V gene sequence: CDR1 SGHTS, CDR2 YDEGEE. V shed 2 bases and J shed 5 bases, with 5 bases lying between them. General study points: Tumor repertoires ranked between lymph nodes and nontumor tissue in diversity, with V and J gene preferences. That most tumor T cells come from lymph nodes remained unproven. Compared with basal-like, luminal-like tumors shared significantly more repertoire with nontumor tissue.

A single record per CDR3 protein comes from TCRdb applying MiXCR to the multiplex PCR reads. The profile shows approximately 300,000 distinct CDR3 sequences, around 30% of them singletons. This receptor was obtained from a female donor with breast cancer. Some clones in this sample may be carry-over from other donors' samples. The sequenced material came from axillary lymph node tissue. V usage is TRBV5-8 and J usage is TRBJ1-5; maybe TRBD1 (5 bases). The CDR3 DNA is TGTGCCAGCAGCTTCAGGGATCAGCCCCAGCATTTT. The encoded protein is CASSFRDQPQHF.